The T cell receptor (beta chain) under discussion was sequenced for a study of vaccination and CD4 T cells after COVID-19. This clonotype appeared a few times. Antigen unknown. The CDR3 is 13 amino acids. The J segment lost 6 bases and the V segment lost 3 bases, leaving 8 bases of the junction unmatched. Germline CDR1 is DFQATT and CDR2 is SNEGSKA (reference sequence). Treatment: roughly ten-day PBMC culture with coronavirus spike peptide pools or control peptides (ViraFEST assay). The Oncomine TCR Beta short-read assay sequenced DNA from cultured CD4+ T cells. TCRdb called the PCR reads again in MiXCR, with one record for every CDR3 protein. The table has some 19,000 distinct CDR3 sequences, approximately 49% seen once; the top ten hold 4% to 4.5%.

This sequence joins TRBV20-1 and TRBJ2-7, with 7 bases that match TRBD2. Material: CD4+ T cells from blood, cultured in vitro. The sequence was collected from a human donor who had recovered from COVID-19. The chain's CDR3 is CSASGGAGLEQYF. CDR3 DNA sequence: TGCAGTGCTAGCGGGGGAGCGGGGCTCGAGCAGTACTTC.